This TCR beta chain was obtained from a study of CD8 T cells in Susac syndrome. This CDR3 spans 12 amino acids. J lost 4 bases, V lost 8 bases, and 4 bases had no gene match. Germline CDR1 reads MDHEN; CDR2 reads SYDVKM. The authors reverse transcribed 0.5 to 1 ug RNA with random hexamers. TCRdb used MiXCR to reprocess the immunoSEQ multiplex PCR reads, holding one entry per CDR3 protein. The sample comprises more than 150,000 distinct CDR3 sequences, 90% to 95% of which are singletons, and about 0.13% rests with the top ten. The genes are TRBV28 and TRBJ1-2; 7 nucleotides agree with TRBD1. Source material: CD4+ T cells from PBMCs. The receptor was derived from a human donor in good health. The CDR3 nucleotides read TGTGCCAGCGGGACAGACTCCTATGGCTACACCTTC. This codes for CASGTDSYGYTF.